Sequencing of this T cell receptor (beta chain) was carried out in a study of regulatory T cells in long-lasting Graves disease. Study findings and constraints: Having only a small sample size may have limited accuracy.

Germline V CDR1 and CDR2: MNHEY, SMNVEV (reference sequence). This CDR3 comprises 12 residues. V was clipped by 11 bases and J by 1 base; unmatched bases: 5. This clonotype was detected ten times or more. Its antigen is still unknown. Building of the TCR beta libraries involved iRepertoire HTBI primers and Arm-PCR of CDR3 regions. Each CDR3 protein gets one entry after TCRdb re-called the multiplex PCR reads with MiXCR. This sample has hundreds of thousands of distinct CDR3 sequences; 22% occur once, and the top ten carry roughly 13%. As to time point: persistent/refractory GD, antithyroid drugs over 5 years with positive TRAb. The authors made the TCR library using RNA they extracted from PBMCs.

The chain carries TRBV27 and TRBJ2-7; TRBD2 matches at 7 bases. The clonotype comes from a female donor with Graves disease. Sequenced here: peripheral blood mononuclear cells (PBMCs), sampled when the disease was refractory, from a patient treated with antithyroid drugs. DNA of the CDR3: TGTGCCGTTCGGGGGGATTCCTACGAGCAGTACTTC. Encoded protein: CAVRGDSYEQYF.